The 11 T cell receptor beta chains listed next were all sequenced from one sample in a study of T cells after yellow fever vaccination. TCRdb re-called the 5' RACE reads through MiXCR, storing one row per CDR3 protein. The sample carries about 360,000 distinct CDR3 sequences, 6.2% recorded once. Sequenced here: PBMCs, sampled 5 days after the yellow fever booster vaccination. These receptors all come from a man aged 25-45 years who received the YFV17D yellow fever vaccine.

This clonotype was counted at least ten times. V gene TRBV7-2 combines with J gene TRBJ2-3; D unresolved. The ends were cut back, 0 bases at V and 6 bases at J, with 10 bases in the middle. Looked up from germline, CDR1 is SGHTA and CDR2 is FQGNSA. The CDR3 contains 14 residues. The CDR3 nucleotides read TGTGCCAGCAGCTTAGCGGTAGCAGGTGATACGCAGTATTTT. It specifies CASSLAVAGDTQYF.

Ten or more counts support this clonotype. This rearrangement joins TRBV13 to TRBJ2-7; 7 positions agree with TRBD2. This CDR3 contains 15 residues. V shed 2 bases and J 2 bases; nucleotides not matched to a gene: 6. The germline CDR1 and CDR2 sequences are PRHDT and FYEKMQ (reference sequence). CDR3 in amino acids: CASSLNQRGTYEQYF. Written as DNA, the CDR3 is TGTGCCAGCAGCTTAAATCAGCGGGGAACCTACGAGCAGTACTTC. The complete variable domain, with remaining parts taken from reference TRBV13 and TRBJ2-7, reads AAGVIQSPRHLIKEKRETATLKCYPIPRHDTVYWYQQGPGQDPQFLISFYEKMQSDKGSIPDRFSAQQFSDYHSELNMSSLELGDSALYFCASSLNQRGTYEQYFGPGTRLTVT.

There are a few counts of this clonotype. This CDR3 is CASSFDREDTQYF. The CDR3 bases are TGTGCCAGCAGCTTCGACAGGGAAGATACGCAGTATTTT. The chain joins TRBV7-2 to TRBJ2-3; 7 nucleotides agree with TRBD1. Looked up from germline, CDR1 is SGHTA and CDR2 is FQGNSA. The CDR3 runs 13 residues. The V segment lost 3 bases and the J segment 5 bases; nucleotides outside the gene matches: 2.

V gene TRBV6-5 combines with J gene TRBJ2-3; no reliable D call. V was cut by 0 bases and J by 2 bases, with 6 bases left in between. The CDR3 spans 14 residues. The germline V gene has CDR1 MNHEY and CDR2 SVGAGI. The CDR3 region is CASSYSSVTDTQYF. The CDR3 bases are TGTGCCAGCAGTTACTCCTCCGTCACAGATACGCAGTATTTT.

This clonotype has at least ten counts. The V gene is TRBV12-3 or TRBV12-4, the J gene TRBJ2-7; 14 nucleotides line up with TRBD2. The CDR3 loop spans 21 amino acids. V dropped 3 bases and J dropped 3; count of bases not matched to a gene: 19. For the CDR3, the DNA is TGTGCCAGCAGTTTTCGGGCAGTTCCTGGACTAGCGGGAGGATCGAACTACGAGCAGTACTTC. Amino acids: CASSFRAVPGLAGGSNYEQYF.

This clonotype was detected only a few times. V and J are TRBV12-3 or TRBV12-4 and TRBJ2-7; no firm D call. Trimming cost V 4 bases and J 4 bases, with 14 bases left between them. The CDR3 sequence is 14 residues long. The CDR3 is CASSSDSSPYEQYF. In nucleotides, the CDR3 is TGTGCCAGCAGTTCGGATAGTTCCCCTTACGAGCAGTACTTC.

There are a few counts of this clonotype. This rearrangement joins TRBV24-1 to TRBJ1-2; D gene ambiguous. This CDR3 has 16 residues. V lost 2 bases, J lost 7 bases, and 19 bases lay in between. CDR1 and CDR2 (germline): KGHDR, SFDVKD. The CDR3 DNA reads TGTGCCACCAGTGATTCTTCATTCGGACGGTATTCTGGCTACACCTTC. Amino acids: CATSDSSFGRYSGYTF.

The chain recombines TRBV4-1 with TRBJ2-2, with D hard to call. The germline gives CDR1 MGHRA, CDR2 YSYEKL. The CDR3 is 13 amino acids. Between the trimmed V and J ends, which lost 1 base and 4 bases, there was a span of 4 bases. CDR3 in amino acids: CASSQVTTGELFF. CDR3 nucleotide sequence: TGCGCCAGCAGCCAAGTGACCACCGGGGAGCTGTTTTTT.

At least ten counts were recorded for this clonotype. The V call is TRBV24-1, the J call TRBJ2-1; 13 nucleotides line up with TRBD2. The CDR3 loop spans 16 amino acids. CDR1 and CDR2 from the germline V gene are KGHDR and SFDVKD. V lost 9 bases, J lost 7 bases, and 11 bases stayed unmatched. The CDR3 sequence: CATGSGLAGVGNEQFF. CDR3 nucleotide sequence: TGTGCCACCGGATCAGGACTAGCGGGAGTCGGAAATGAGCAGTTCTTC.

V usage is TRBV6-5 and J usage is TRBJ2-7, with TRBD2 identical over 10 bases. This CDR3 region has 15 residues. The V segment lost 2 bases and the J segment 2 bases; nucleotides outside the gene matches: 3. Looked up from germline, CDR1 is MNHEY and CDR2 is SVGAGI. The DNA for the CDR3 is TGTGCCAGCAGTTACGCTCTAGCGGGGGCCTACGAGCAGTACTTC. Amino acids: CASSYALAGAYEQYF.

This clonotype was found many times. The chain employs TRBV20-1 and TRBJ2-7, with 8 bases matching TRBD2. In germline, CDR1 is DFQATT, CDR2 SNEGSKA (reference sequence). V lost 5 bases, J lost 3 bases, and 9 bases stayed unmatched. The CDR3 runs to 14 residues. In DNA, the CDR3 is TGCAGTGCTCTTGAACTAGCGGAGGGCTACGAGCAGTACTTC. It codes for CSALELAEGYEQYF.